This entry lists 9 T cell receptor beta chains sequenced from one sample in a study of metastatic and nonmetastatic thyroid tumors. TCRdb re-called clones from the PCR reads using MiXCR. The profile covers tens of thousands of clones, with around 32% appearing a single time and roughly a third taken by the ten largest. Every patient was untreated before thyroid surgery. The sequencing sample was made of blood. These TCRs come from a female donor with papillary thyroid cancer or a benign thyroid nodule (not recorded which). Some clones in this sample may be carry-over from other donors' samples.

The chain carries TRBV6-1 and TRBJ2-7, with D hard to call. This CDR3 spans 13 amino acids. Per germline, CDR1 MNHNS and CDR2 SASEGT. Trimming shortened V by 0 bases and J by 2 bases, and 5 bases separated the two germline ends. CDR3 sequence: CASSEATPYEQYF. The CDR3 nucleotides read TGTGCCAGCAGTGAAGCAACACCCTACGAGCAGTACTTC.

The J gene is TRBJ1-5, the V gene TRBV4-1; maybe TRBD1 (5 bases). Germline values: CDR1 MGHRA, CDR2 YSYEKL. Trimming pared 2 bases from V and 7 bases from J, leaving 12 bases between. The CDR3 is 14 amino acids. Here the CDR3 DNA reads TGCGCCAGCAGCCAATTTGAGGGGTCACAGCCCCAGCATTTT. Translation gives CASSQFEGSQPQHF.

This clone was observed at least ten times. The rearrangement joins TRBV5-4 to TRBJ2-7, with 14 bases fitting TRBD2. The CDR3 has 15 amino acids. V gave up 3 bases and J gave up 6 bases; unmatched junction bases: 5. Per germline, CDR1 SGHNT and CDR2 YYREEE (reference sequence). The CDR3 region is CASSSPGLAGVEQYF. CDR3 coding DNA: TGTGCCAGCAGCTCCCCGGGACTAGCGGGAGTCGAGCAGTACTTC.

This clone was recorded many times. The V call is TRBV14, the J call TRBJ2-1; 9 nucleotides line up with TRBD1. The CDR3 has 18 amino acids. In germline, CDR1 is SGHDN, CDR2 FVKESK. J was trimmed by 5 bases and V by 0 bases; bases with no gene match: 11. CDR3 DNA sequence: TGTGCCAGCAGCCAAGATCTCCCCGGGACAGGGCGCGACAATGAGCAGTTCTTC. Residues: CASSQDLPGTGRDNEQFF.

At least ten counts were recorded for this clone. The gene calls are TRBV20-1 and TRBJ2-1; 16 nucleotides agree with TRBD2. The J segment lost 8 bases and the V segment lost 5 bases, leaving 9 bases of the junction unmatched. CDR3 length: 16 residues. Germline values: CDR1 DFQATT, CDR2 SNEGSKA (reference sequence). The CDR3 is CSAQLPGLAGGDEQFF. CDR3 coding DNA: TGCAGTGCTCAACTACCGGGACTAGCGGGAGGGGATGAGCAGTTCTTC.

This clone was recorded many times. J is TRBJ2-7 and V is TRBV13; 7 bases line up with TRBD2. The germline V gene has CDR1 PRHDT and CDR2 FYEKMQ (reference sequence). The CDR3 totals 17 residues. V trimming: 0 bases; J trimming: 5 bases; junction bases outside the gene matches: 13. The CDR3 region is CASSLGHPARERHEQYF. The CDR3 DNA reads TGTGCCAGCAGCTTAGGCCATCCGGCGCGGGAGAGACACGAGCAGTACTTC.

Points on this clone: An end of the junction does not agree with germline; a read error may underlie this. The chain recombines TRBV6-1 with TRBJ1-5; D is undetermined. The CDR3 loop spans 16 amino acids. Germline V gene sequence: CDR1 MNHNS, CDR2 SASEGT. The CDR3 DNA reads TGTGCCAGCAGAGCTACCCGAGACTATAGCAATCAGCACCAGCATTTT. Translated: CASRATRDYSNQHQHF.

This clone was seen repeatedly, ten times or more. The V call is TRBV28, the J call TRBJ1-4; no firm D call. The ends were cut back, 5 bases at V and 5 bases at J, with 12 bases in the middle. Germline V gene lookup returns CDR1 MDHEN and CDR2 SYDVKM. The CDR3 length is 14 residues. CDR3 coding DNA: TGTGCCAGCAGTCGCGCCCAATTCAATGAAAAACTGTTTTTT. Amino acids: CASSRAQFNEKLFF.

Note on this clone: Relative to the germline gene, one junction end is altered; a read error may explain this. This sample includes further DNA sequences coding for the same CDR3. The V and J genes are TRBV5-6 and TRBJ2-7; TRBD2 might be the D (5 bases). Looked up from germline, CDR1 is SGHDT and CDR2 is YYEEEE. The CDR3 length is 13 residues. In nucleotides, the CDR3 is TGCGCCAGCAGCCCTGGAGGAGGAGCCGAGCAGTACTTC. Its protein product is CASSPGGGAEQYF.